The sequence of this T cell receptor (beta chain) was determined in a study of neurological immune-mediated disorders. The germline CDR1 and CDR2 sequences are DFQATT and SNEGSKA (reference sequence). The CDR3 totals 13 residues. Trimming took 2 bases from V and 8 from J, leaving 10 bases between them. Many counts were recorded for this clonotype. Each CDR3 protein gets one entry after TCRdb re-called the 5' RACE reads with MiXCR. Counted here are about 62,000 distinct CDR3 sequences, under 5.5% occurring once; the ten biggest clones make up 3.4%. This sequence was found in a woman aged 45-65 years with multiple sclerosis. The specimen sequenced was PBMCs. This sequence joins TRBV20-1 and TRBJ1-6; weak D call: TRBD1 (5 bases). As DNA, the CDR3 is TGCAGTGCTAGACAGGGCGGAGATTCACCCCTCCACTTT. This gives the protein CSARQGGDSPLHF.